This T cell receptor (beta chain) originates from a study of blood T cell repertoires in COVID-19. Turning to the study itself: Sources were T cells, B-cell-depleted T cells, or PBMCs; the material itself was cDNA or gDNA.

The method was immunoSEQ multiplex PCR; TCRdb's version includes in-frame clones alone and lacks a portion of them. Of over 200,000 clones listed, 75% to 85% are singletons. From germline, CDR1 is WSHSY and CDR2 SAAADI. CDR3 length: 14 residues. Germline trimming cut 10 bases from V and 5 bases from J; bases unmatched to any gene: 11. V gene TRBV10-2 combines with J gene TRBJ2-1; 7 bases agree with TRBD1. This receptor was identified in a woman aged 25 to 39 with COVID-19, enrolled during active disease. The sample taken for sequencing was peripheral blood. CDR3 residues: CAISDRVLHNEQFF. DNA for the CDR3: TGCGCCATTTCCGACAGGGTACTCCACAATGAGCAGTTCTTC.